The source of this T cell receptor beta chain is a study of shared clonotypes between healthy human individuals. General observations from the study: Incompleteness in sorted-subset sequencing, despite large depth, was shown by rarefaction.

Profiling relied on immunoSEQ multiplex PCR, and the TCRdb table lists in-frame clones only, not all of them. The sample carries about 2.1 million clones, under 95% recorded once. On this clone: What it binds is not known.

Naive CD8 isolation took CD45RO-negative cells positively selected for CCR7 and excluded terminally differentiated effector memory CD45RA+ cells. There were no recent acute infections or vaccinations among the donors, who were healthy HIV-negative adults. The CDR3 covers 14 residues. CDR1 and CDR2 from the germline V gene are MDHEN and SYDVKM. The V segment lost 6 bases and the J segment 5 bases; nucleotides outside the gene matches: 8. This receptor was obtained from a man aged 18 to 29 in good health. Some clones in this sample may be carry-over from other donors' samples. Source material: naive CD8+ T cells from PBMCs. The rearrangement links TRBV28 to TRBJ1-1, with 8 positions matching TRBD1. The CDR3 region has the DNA TGTGCCAGCAGCCCTGACAGGGGAGGGACTGAAGCTTTCTTT. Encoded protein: CASSPDRGGTEAFF.